The rows below give T cell receptor beta chains drawn from one sample of a study of cytomegalovirus exposure and HLA in healthy donors. Data came from immunoSEQ multiplex PCR; TCRdb stores just in-frame clones and leaves some out. The sample records about 150,000 clones, about three fifths being singletons. Sequencing input: PBMCs. The receptors derive from a woman aged 60 to 75 in good health and CMV-seropositive. Both conserved end residues are part of each CDR3. The D gene is left open where the match is weak. Expanded clones get a size class; other rows say once, few or many, or leave the size out.

clone_size	v_call	cdr3_length	j_call	d_call	cdr3_nt	cdr3_aa
-	TRBV9	14	TRBJ1-2	-	TGTGCCAGCAGCGTAGGGACAGTGAATGATGGCTACACCTTC	CASSVGTVNDGYTF
-	TRBV15	14	TRBJ2-1	-	TGTGCCACCAGCAAGCCCACCTCGGAGGATGAGCAGTTCTTC	CATSKPTSEDEQFF
-	TRBV6-6	15	TRBJ2-3	-	TGTGCCAGCAGTTACTCGAGATCTAGCACAGATACGCAGTATTTT	CASSYSRSSTDTQYF
-	TRBV4-1	18	TRBJ2-3	TRBD2	TGCGCCAGCAGCCAAGCACCTTACAGCGGGAGGACCACAGATACGCAGTATTTT	CASSQAPYSGRTTDTQYF
once	TRBV6-1	13	TRBJ2-1	-	TGTGCCAGCAATAGCCTTCGATACAATGAGCAGTTCTTC	CASNSLRYNEQFF
-	TRBV19	13	TRBJ2-1	-	TGTGCCAGTAGTACCCGGACAGTTAATGAGCAGTTCTTC	CASSTRTVNEQFF
-	TRBV7-9	14	TRBJ1-1	-	TGTGCCAGCAGCTTATATTCAGGGTTCACTGAAGCTTTCTTT	CASSLYSGFTEAFF
-	TRBV5-1	15	TRBJ1-1	TRBD1	TGCGCCAGCAGCTTGGTGGGACAGGGGAGCACTGAAGCTTTCTTT	CASSLVGQGSTEAFF
-	TRBV28	14	TRBJ2-7	-	TGTGCCAGCAGTTCTCCAGGGGGGCGCTACGAGCAGTACTTC	CASSSPGGRYEQYF
once	TRBV29-1	16	TRBJ2-5	-	TGCAGCGTTGACCCCCTCTCAGGGGTAACGGGGGAGACCCAGTACTTC	CSVDPLSGVTGETQYF
-	TRBV7-2	14	TRBJ1-3	-	TGTGCCAGCAGCTTAGGGACAGCCGGAAACACCATATATTTT	CASSLGTAGNTIYF
few	TRBV2	14	TRBJ2-6	-	TGTGCCAGCAGTGGCAGCTCTGGGGCCAACGTCCTGACTTTC	CASSGSSGANVLTF
-	TRBV5-4	16	TRBJ2-1	TRBD2	TGTGCCAGCAGCTTGGGGGGGCGGGAGGCTCGGGGTGAGCAGTTCTTC	CASSLGGREARGEQFF
-	TRBV28	15	TRBJ2-1	TRBD1	TGTGCCAGCAGTTCCCGGGGACAGGGAAGGAATGAGCAGTTCTTC	CASSSRGQGRNEQFF
-	TRBV4-1	17	TRBJ2-7	TRBD2	TGCGCCAGCAGCCAAGGGAAGGTAGCGGGAGGCCATTACGAGCAGTACTTC	CASSQGKVAGGHYEQYF
-	TRBV7-9	15	TRBJ2-1	TRBD1	TGTGCCAGCAGCTTCGGACAGGGTTGGACCAATGAGCAGTTCTTC	CASSFGQGWTNEQFF
-	TRBV5-6	13	TRBJ2-1	-	TGTGCCAGCAGCTTGGGTCTAAACAATGAGCAGTTCTTC	CASSLGLNNEQFF
few	TRBV27	17	TRBJ2-1	TRBD2	TGTGCCAGCAGTTCCCCCCTGACTAGCGGGGCCTACAATGAGCAGTTCTTC	CASSSPLTSGAYNEQFF
-	TRBV10-2	14	TRBJ1-6	-	TGCGCCAGCAGTGAGACGGGAAATAATTCACCCCTCCACTTT	CASSETGNNSPLHF
-	TRBV5-6	19	TRBJ2-5	TRBD1	TGTGCCAGCAGCTTGAGTTCGGGACAGCCTCGAATTCATAAGAGGCCCCAGTACTTC	CASSLSSGQPRIHKRPQYF
few	TRBV28	14	TRBJ1-1	-	TGTGCCAGCAGTTTAGCGGGAGGAAACACTGAAGCTTTCTTT	CASSLAGGNTEAFF
-	TRBV5-4	15	TRBJ2-1	TRBD2	TGTGCCAGCTCTGGAGCGGGAGGAATCTACAATGAGCAGTTCTTC	CASSGAGGIYNEQFF
few	TRBV15	12	TRBJ1-1	TRBD1	TGTGCCACCGGGACAGGGGACACTGAAGCTTTCTTT	CATGTGDTEAFF
few	TRBV5-4	16	TRBJ2-5	TRBD2	TGTGCCAGCACCCAAGGACTAGCGGGAGCTGGGGAGACCCAGTACTTC	CASTQGLAGAGETQYF
-	TRBV30	13	TRBJ2-5	-	TGTGCCTGGAGGACGGACATCCAAGAGACCCAGTACTTC	CAWRTDIQETQYF
-	TRBV9	16	TRBJ2-3	-	TGTGCCAGCAGCGTAGCTACGGGGGGCTGGCTAGATACGCAGTATTTT	CASSVATGGWLDTQYF
once	TRBV11-1	13	TRBJ2-5	-	TGTGCCAGCAGCCTTCGGACTCAAGAGACCCAGTACTTC	CASSLRTQETQYF
few	TRBV7-9	12	TRBJ1-4	-	TGTGCCAGACCCAGGGGCCGCGAAAAACTGTTTTTT	CARPRGREKLFF
-	TRBV28	10	TRBJ1-1	TRBD1	TGTGCCACCGGACAGGGGAAAGCTTTCTTT	CATGQGKAFF
-	TRBV19	17	TRBJ2-1	TRBD2	TGTGCCAGTAGTATTATTTCTAGCGGGAGGGCCCCCTATGAGCAGTTCTTC	CASSIISSGRAPYEQFF
-	TRBV6-6	15	TRBJ1-3	TRBD1	TGTGCCAGCAGTTACGGCGGGACAGGGGTAAACACCATATATTTT	CASSYGGTGVNTIYF
few	TRBV9	16	TRBJ2-7	-	TGTGCCAGCAGCGTGAGTGATACCCCCGGGGGTCACGAGCAGTACTTC	CASSVSDTPGGHEQYF
few	TRBV11-2	14	TRBJ2-7	-	TGTGCCAGCAGCTTCCTTTTGCAGGGTTCAGAGCAGTACTTC	CASSFLLQGSEQYF
-	TRBV7-9	15	TRBJ2-1	TRBD2	TGTGCCAGCAGCTGGACTAGCGGGGCCTACAATGAGCAGTTCTTC	CASSWTSGAYNEQFF
-	TRBV30	15	TRBJ2-1	TRBD2	TGTGCCTGGAGTCTGCGACTAGCGACGCACAATGAGCAGTTCTTC	CAWSLRLATHNEQFF
-	TRBV30	15	TRBJ1-4	-	TGTGCCTGGAGGGTAGAGGAGACAACTAATGAAAAACTGTTTTTT	CAWRVEETTNEKLFF
few	TRBV2	15	TRBJ2-3	TRBD2	TGTGCCAGCCACCCGGGGGGTCTTAGCACAGATACGCAGTATTTT	CASHPGGLSTDTQYF
few	TRBV29-1	17	TRBJ2-3	TRBD2	TGCAGCGTTTTTAGCGGGAGAAGCGTTCAAGTGGCAGATACGCAGTATTTT	CSVFSGRSVQVADTQYF
few	TRBV4-1	16	TRBJ2-7	TRBD2	TGCGCCAGCAGCCAAACTCTAGCGGGAAGCTCCTACGAGCAGTACTTC	CASSQTLAGSSYEQYF
-	TRBV11-1	18	TRBJ2-7	TRBD2	TGTGCCAGCAGCTTACGACTAGCGGGAGATCCCGGCACGGGGGAGCAGTACTTC	CASSLRLAGDPGTGEQYF